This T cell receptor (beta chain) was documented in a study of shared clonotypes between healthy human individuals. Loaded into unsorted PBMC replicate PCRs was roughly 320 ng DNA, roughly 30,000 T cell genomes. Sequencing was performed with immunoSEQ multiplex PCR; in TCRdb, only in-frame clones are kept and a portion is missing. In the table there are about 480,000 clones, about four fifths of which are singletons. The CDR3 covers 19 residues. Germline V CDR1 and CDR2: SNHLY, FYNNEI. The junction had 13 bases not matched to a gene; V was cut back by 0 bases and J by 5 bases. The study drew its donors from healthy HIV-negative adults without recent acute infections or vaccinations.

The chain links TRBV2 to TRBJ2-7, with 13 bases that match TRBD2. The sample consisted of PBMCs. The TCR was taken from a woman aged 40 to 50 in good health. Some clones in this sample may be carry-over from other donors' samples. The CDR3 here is CASSEARGPGLAGAHEQYF. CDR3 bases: TGTGCCAGCAGTGAAGCGCGAGGGCCTGGACTAGCGGGAGCACACGAGCAGTACTTC. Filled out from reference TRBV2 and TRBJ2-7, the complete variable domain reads EPEVTQTPSHQVTQMGQEVILRCVPISNHLYFYWYRQILGQKVEFLVSFYNNEISEKSEIFDDQFSVERPDGSNFTLKIRSTKLEDSAMYFCASSEARGPGLAGAHEQYFGPGTRLTVT.